Listed here are 16 T cell receptor beta chains from one sample, sequenced in a study of regulatory T cells in long-lasting Graves disease. CDR3 regions were amplified by Arm-PCR using iRepertoire HTBI primers to build TCR beta libraries. TCRdb called the multiplex PCR reads again in MiXCR, with one record for every CDR3 protein. The repertoire consists of approximately 230,000 distinct CDR3 sequences, with about 18% occurring once and the leading ten covering roughly a fifth. The time point was: newly diagnosed GD, antithyroid drugs for less than 3 months. Generation of the TCR library employed RNA extracted from PBMCs. The starting material was peripheral blood mononuclear cells (PBMCs), obtained at new diagnosis, from a patient treated with antithyroid drugs. These receptors were obtained from a female donor with Graves disease.

The chain recombines TRBV12-3 or TRBV12-4 with TRBJ1-1, with D possibly matching TRBD1 (5 bases). CDR3 size: 17 residues. The V and J ends lost 6 bases and 0 bases respectively, with 20 bases between them. The CDR3 sequence is CASRPPEAGSVNTEAFF. Written as DNA, the CDR3 is TGTGCCAGCAGACCCCCCGAGGCAGGGTCAGTGAACACTGAAGCTTTCTTT.

This clonotype has ten or more counts. The genes are TRBV20-1 and TRBJ2-3, with 7 bases fitting TRBD2. The CDR3 covers 16 residues. The ends lost 0 bases at V and 4 bases at J; junction bases unmatched: 10. The germline V gene has CDR1 DFQATT and CDR2 SNEGSKA (reference sequence). This CDR3 reads CSARDRWAGVADTQYF. CDR3 bases: TGCAGTGCTAGAGATCGCTGGGCGGGAGTGGCAGATACGCAGTATTTT.

This clonotype was picked up many times. The J gene is TRBJ2-5, the V gene TRBV30; TRBD2 matches 7 bases. Germline V gene sequence: CDR1 GTSNPN, CDR2 SVGIG (reference sequence). There are 13 residues in the CDR3. Trimming removed 5 bases from V and 2 bases from J; junction bases left unmatched: 5. CDR3 sequence reads: CAWAGLRQETQYF. As DNA, the CDR3 is TGTGCCTGGGCGGGACTACGACAAGAGACCCAGTACTTC.

This sequence joins TRBV7-6 and TRBJ1-1, with D perhaps TRBD1 (5 bases). Germline V gene sequence: CDR1 SGHVS, CDR2 FNYEAQ. V was cut by 1 base and J by 6 bases, with 9 bases left in between. The CDR3 length is 13 residues. The DNA for the CDR3 is TGTGCCAGCAGCTTAGAACAGGATTCTGAAGCTTTCTTT. This codes for CASSLEQDSEAFF.

This clonotype was counted many times. The rearrangement links TRBV29-1 to TRBJ1-1, with 8 bases lining up with TRBD1. CDR1 SQVTM and CDR2 ANQGSEA come from the germline V gene. CDR3 length: 12 residues. With V trimmed by 7 bases and J by 6 bases, 7 bases remained unmatched. The CDR3 DNA follows: TGCAGCGCCGGACAGGGCAACGCTGAAGCTTTCTTT. Protein: CSAGQGNAEAFF.

The chain employs TRBV4-1 and TRBJ1-2; D not certain. V was shortened by 2 bases and J by 4 bases, with 14 bases between the two germline ends. This CDR3 region has 15 residues. The germline V gene has CDR1 MGHRA and CDR2 YSYEKL. The CDR3 reads CASSQPRGRFYGYTF. The CDR3, as DNA: TGCGCCAGCAGCCAACCAAGAGGACGGTTCTATGGCTACACCTTC.

This clonotype showed up many times. The chain is built from TRBV10-3 and TRBJ2-5, with 13 bases fitting TRBD2. This CDR3 is built from 16 residues. Germline lookup yields CDR1 ENHRY and CDR2 SYGVKD. V was pared by 7 bases and J by 0 bases, with 5 bases of the junction left unmatched. As DNA, the CDR3 is TGTGCCATCAAGCCTGGGACTAGCGGGGACCAAGAGACCCAGTACTTC. This translates into CAIKPGTSGDQETQYF.

Many counts were recorded for this clonotype. The chain has TRBV6-5 and TRBJ1-5; no definite D call. This CDR3 has 15 amino acids. From germline, CDR1 is MNHEY and CDR2 SVGAGI. Trimming removed 2 bases from V and 6 bases from J, with 14 bases in between. The CDR3: CASSYERSASQPQHF. The CDR3 coding sequence is TGTGCCAGCAGTTACGAACGATCGGCGAGTCAGCCCCAGCATTTT.

This clonotype was found many times. The chain links TRBV4-2 to TRBJ2-7; 8 bases agree with TRBD2. Per germline, CDR1 LGHNA and CDR2 YNFKEQ. J lost 1 base, V lost 1 base, and 3 bases had no gene match. This CDR3 region has 15 residues. Here the CDR3 reads CASSQGTSSSYEQYF. CDR3 DNA: TGTGCCAGCAGCCAAGGGACTAGCTCATCCTACGAGCAGTACTTC.

This clonotype was seen repeatedly, ten times or more. V and J are TRBV20-1 and TRBJ1-1, with D possibly being TRBD1 (5 bases). Germline CDR1 DFQATT, CDR2 SNEGSKA (reference sequence). CDR3 size: 14 residues. The V end was cut by 3 bases, the J end by 3 bases, with 14 bases between. The CDR3 DNA follows: TGCAGTGCTAGGACGGGGGGGAGGGACACTGAAGCTTTCTTT. It translates to CSARTGGRDTEAFF.

This clonotype was seen a few times. This chain links TRBV11-3 with TRBJ2-3; 10 bases map to TRBD2. The germline V gene encodes CDR1 SGHNT and CDR2 YENEEA. The CDR3 extends over 16 amino acids. The J segment lost 5 bases and the V segment lost 3 bases, leaving 8 bases of the junction unmatched. CDR3 sequence reads: CASSLGASGGGDTQYF. CDR3 sequence (DNA): TGTGCCAGCAGCTTGGGTGCTAGCGGGGGCGGAGATACGCAGTATTTT.

Only a few counts were recorded for this clonotype. J is TRBJ2-5 and V is TRBV7-6; D may be TRBD1 or TRBD2 (7 bases each). Germline assignment: CDR1 SGHVS and CDR2 FNYEAQ. The CDR3 is 14 residues long. Trimming stripped 7 bases from V and 7 bases from J, with 19 bases between. CDR3 sequence (DNA): TGTGCCAGCACCCCAGGGGGGGCTAGCGGGACCCAGTACTTC. Protein sequence: CASTPGGASGTQYF.

On this clonotype itself: A much larger clone differs from this one at a single base, so this may be a read error. The CDR3 DNA follows: TGTACCAGCACCTTGGGGGGCCTAACTAGCTATGAGCAGTTCTTC. This gives the protein CTSTLGGLTSYEQFF. This chain connects TRBV28 to TRBJ2-1; perhaps D is TRBD1 or TRBD2 (6 bases each). CDR1 and CDR2 from the germline V gene are MDHEN and SYDVKM. This CDR3 has 15 residues.

The chain is built from TRBV19 and TRBJ1-5; D is possibly TRBD1 (5 bases). V was cut by 2 bases and J by 5 bases, with 13 bases left in between. Germline V gene data show CDR1 as LNHDA and CDR2 as SQIVND (reference sequence). This CDR3 region has 15 residues. Here the CDR3 reads CASSIHGRGDQPQHF. For the CDR3, the DNA is TGTGCCAGTAGTATACACGGCCGGGGGGATCAGCCCCAGCATTTT.

This clonotype was detected many times. The rearrangement links TRBV7-2 to TRBJ2-5; D unclear. Germline assignment: CDR1 SGHTA and CDR2 FQGNSA. The CDR3 has 13 amino acids. Trimming shortened V by 3 bases and J by 5 bases, and 10 bases separated the two germline ends. CDR3 nucleotide sequence: TGTGCCAGCAGCTTCAACCTTGGGGAGACCCAGTACTTC. This gives the protein CASSFNLGETQYF.

This clonotype showed up many times. This chain's CDR3 is CASRREGETQYF. CDR3 sequence (DNA): TGTGCCAGCAGGAGGGAAGGGGAGACCCAGTACTTC. The genes are TRBV7-6 and TRBJ2-5, with D perhaps TRBD2 (5 bases). Germline V lookup: CDR1 SGHVS, CDR2 FNYEAQ. Trimming left V 6 bases short and J 5 bases short, with 10 bases between. This CDR3 has 12 amino acids.